These 25 T cell receptor beta chains came from one sample sequenced in a study of T cell responses to AZD1222 COVID-19 vaccine. The repertoire was sequenced with immunoSEQ multiplex PCR; TCRdb's copy has only in-frame clones and lacks some. This sample yields 240,000 or so clones, of which 93% are seen a single time; about 0.5% belongs to the top ten. The material was peripheral blood, obtained on day 0 of AZD1222 vaccination. Source of these receptors: an adult in good health.

V usage is TRBV7-8 and J usage is TRBJ2-7, with TRBD2 identical over 12 bases. Germline values: CDR1 SGHVS, CDR2 FQNEAQ. With V trimmed by 6 bases and J by 1 base, 4 bases remained unmatched. The CDR3 is 15 residues long. The CDR3 DNA follows: TGTGCCAGCAGACCTGGACTAGCGGGATCCTACGAGCAGTACTTC. Protein sequence: CASRPGLAGSYEQYF.

The rearrangement joins TRBV5-4 to TRBJ2-7; TRBD2 matches 9 bases. Germline CDR1 reads SGHNT; CDR2 reads YYREEE (reference sequence). The CDR3 runs 16 residues. The ends lost 4 bases at V and 1 base at J; junction bases unmatched: 9. This CDR3 reads CASSATSGSSSYEQYF. CDR3 nucleotide sequence: TGTGCCAGCAGCGCTACTAGCGGGTCCTCATCCTACGAGCAGTACTTC. Combining the CDR3 with reference TRBV5-4 and TRBJ2-7 gives the whole variable domain ETGVTQSPTHLIKTRGQQVTLRCSSQSGHNTVSWYQQALGQGPQFIFQYYREEENGRGNFPPRFSGLQFPNYSSELNVNALELDDSALYLCASSATSGSSSYEQYFGPGTRLTVT.

The chain uses TRBV12-3 or TRBV12-4 and TRBJ1-6; D unresolved. CDR3 length: 13 residues. Trimming took 8 bases from V and 8 from J, leaving 13 bases between them. The CDR3: CASGSGSYSPLHF. CDR3 coding DNA: TGTGCCAGCGGTTCCGGGTCCTATTCACCCCTCCACTTT.

The chain uses TRBV13 and TRBJ1-1; D gene unclear. Germline CDR1 is PRHDT and CDR2 is FYEKMQ (reference sequence). V gave up 1 base and J gave up 7 bases, with 10 bases separating them. The CDR3 runs 13 residues. CDR3 in DNA: TGTGCCAGCAGCTTAGAGGCTCGAGGTGAAGCTTTCTTT. As protein: CASSLEARGEAFF.

The rearrangement uses TRBV9 and TRBJ2-1; TRBD2 matches at 11 bases. CDR3 size: 15 residues. Germline assignment: CDR1 SGDLS and CDR2 YYNGEE. V was clipped by 0 bases and J by 7 bases; unmatched bases: 3. The CDR3 protein is CASSVGSGGVNEQFF. For the CDR3, the DNA is TGTGCCAGCAGCGTAGGTAGCGGGGGGGTGAATGAGCAGTTCTTC. The full variable domain, in which reference TRBV9 and TRBJ2-1 provide the parts outside the CDR3, is DSGVTQTPKHLITATGQRVTLRCSPRSGDLSVYWYQQSLDQGLQFLIQYYNGEERAKGNILERFSAQQFPDLHSELNLSSLELGDSALYFCASSVGSGGVNEQFFGPGTRLTVL.

This clone was recorded once. The chain links TRBV10-3 to TRBJ2-3; 7 bases fit TRBD2. Germline CDR1 is ENHRY and CDR2 is SYGVKD. The CDR3 is made up of 17 amino acids. V trimming: 4 bases; J trimming: 0 bases; junction bases outside the gene matches: 10. The CDR3 nucleotides read TGTGCCATCAGTGGGGGAGCGGGGCCCACTAGCACAGATACGCAGTATTTT. It encodes CAISGGAGPTSTDTQYF.

The chain employs TRBV28 and TRBJ2-7; 7 nucleotides agree with TRBD2. J lost 0 bases, V lost 3 bases, and 8 bases had no gene match. The CDR3 has 16 amino acids. Germline values: CDR1 MDHEN, CDR2 SYDVKM. This CDR3 is CASSLQLALSSYEQYF. DNA for the CDR3: TGTGCCAGCAGTTTGCAACTAGCGCTCAGCTCCTACGAGCAGTACTTC.

The table lists this clone with a count of one. The CDR3 is CSASLGRDRETQYF. The CDR3 bases are TGCAGTGCTAGTTTAGGGAGGGATCGGGAGACCCAGTACTTC. This chain joins TRBV20-1 and TRBJ2-5; 7 nucleotides agree with TRBD2. Germline loops: CDR1 DFQATT, CDR2 SNEGSKA (reference sequence). J gave up 5 bases and V 3 bases, and 9 bases lay outside the gene matches. CDR3 length: 14 residues.

This clone was observed once. The J gene is TRBJ1-1, the V gene TRBV2; D perhaps matches TRBD1 (6 bases). CDR1 is SNHLY, CDR2 FYNNEI, per germline. The CDR3 spans 13 residues. V lost 2 bases, J lost 10 bases, and 14 bases lay in between. The CDR3 DNA reads TGTGCCAGCAGTGAACACAGGGACGGGGGAGCTTTCTTT. It is translated as CASSEHRDGGAFF.

V usage is TRBV12-3 or TRBV12-4 and J usage is TRBJ1-2; D uncertain. This CDR3 contains 11 residues. V was pared by 2 bases and J by 13 bases, with 11 bases between. This CDR3 reads CASSLSDDRTF. The CDR3 nucleotides read TGTGCCAGCAGTTTATCGGACGACCGCACCTTC.

V usage is TRBV5-1 and J usage is TRBJ2-1; 7 positions agree with TRBD2. The CDR3 has 12 residues. The V gene's germline CDR1 is SGHRS and CDR2 YFSETQ. V was clipped by 4 bases and J by 9 bases; unmatched bases: 4. The CDR3, as DNA: TGCGCCAGCAGCCAACTAGCGAGTGAGCAGTTCTTC. Its translation is CASSQLASEQFF.

The V and J genes are TRBV7-9 and TRBJ1-2, with TRBD1 matching 12 bases. J gave up 8 bases and V 5 bases, and 6 bases lay outside the gene matches. Germline V lookup: CDR1 SEHNR, CDR2 FQNEAQ (reference sequence). The CDR3 length is 14 residues. In DNA, the CDR3 is TGTGCCAGCAGCGTAGGGGACAGGGGGCAAGGCTACACCTTC. Its protein product is CASSVGDRGQGYTF.

This clone was counted a single time. The rearrangement uses TRBV7-2 and TRBJ2-3, with no clear D. The germline CDR1 and CDR2 sequences are SGHTA and FQGNSA. Trimming removed 5 bases at V and 2 bases at J, with 8 bases between. This CDR3 contains 13 residues. The CDR3 nucleotides read TGTGCCAGCAGCCCGGCCAACACAGATACGCAGTATTTT. This translates into CASSPANTDTQYF.

The chain recombines TRBV3-1 (or the pseudogene TRBV3-2) with TRBJ1-1, with D perhaps matching TRBD1 (5 bases). The CDR3 totals 15 residues. Germline CDR1 is LGHDT and CDR2 is YNNKEL (reference sequence). With 0 bases removed from V and 1 base from J, the gap between germline ends came to 9 bases. The CDR3 DNA sequence: TGTGCCAGCAGCCAAGATGGACACTGGAACACTGAAGCTTTCTTT. Amino acid sequence: CASSQDGHWNTEAFF.

This sequence joins TRBV11-2 and TRBJ1-1; tentative D call: TRBD1 (6 bases). Germline V gene sequence: CDR1 SGHAT, CDR2 FQNNGV. Between the trimmed V and J ends, which lost 5 bases and 10 bases, there was a span of 17 bases. This CDR3 is built from 13 residues. CDR3 DNA sequence: TGTGCCAGCAGCCGGACAGCAGTCCCTGGAGCTTTCTTT. Encoded protein: CASSRTAVPGAFF.

A remark on this clone: The same CDR3 is also encoded by other DNA sequences in this sample. The V call is TRBV5-6, the J call TRBJ1-4; 7 bases are shared with TRBD1. V lost 3 bases, J lost 5 bases, and 4 bases stayed unmatched. Germline-derived CDR1 and CDR2 are SGHDT and YYEEEE. The length of the CDR3 is 14 residues. CDR3 loop: CASSYRDSNEKLFF. CDR3 nucleotides: TGTGCCAGCAGCTACCGGGACAGCAATGAAAAACTGTTTTTT.

This clone was detected a few times. The chain is built from TRBV21-1 and TRBJ1-5; TRBD1 is taken as the D call from the table, unchecked against the DNA. TRBV21-1 is a documented pseudogene. CDR3 length: 18 amino acids. CDR3 coding DNA: TGTGCCAGCAGCAAATCGGACAGGGGGAAATCGCGGGGTCAGCCCCAGCATTTT. It specifies CASSKSDRGKSRGQPQHF.

V gene TRBV2 combines with J gene TRBJ2-5; D remains unclear. Germline-derived CDR1 and CDR2 are SNHLY and FYNNEI. The CDR3 length is 12 residues. Trimming pared 3 bases from V and 5 bases from J, leaving 7 bases between. The CDR3 is CASSEGYETQYF. The CDR3, as DNA: TGTGCCAGCAGTGAGGGATATGAGACCCAGTACTTC.

The table lists this clone with a few counts. The rearrangement links TRBV28 to TRBJ2-2; D is ambiguous. The germline V gene encodes CDR1 MDHEN and CDR2 SYDVKM. The length of the CDR3 is 13 residues. Trimming took off 7 bases at V and 4 bases at J, with 10 bases between the two ends. For the CDR3, the DNA is TGTGCCAGCATCCATGAAAGCACCGGGGAGCTGTTTTTT. Its protein product is CASIHESTGELFF.

The chain carries TRBV7-2 and TRBJ2-5, with D uncertain. The CDR3 runs 13 residues. Germline V CDR1 and CDR2: SGHTA, FQGNSA. Trimming took 2 bases from V and 0 from J, leaving 4 bases between them. The CDR3 reads CASSLLHQETQYF. The CDR3 coding sequence is TGTGCCAGCAGCTTACTACACCAAGAGACCCAGTACTTC.

This chain links TRBV12-3 or TRBV12-4 with TRBJ1-1, with a tentative D call TRBD1 (5 bases). CDR3 length: 12 residues. The germline V and J ends were trimmed by 6 bases and 7 bases, with 12 bases remaining between them. The CDR3 here is CASSEGSHEAFF. The CDR3, as DNA: TGTGCCAGCAGCGAGGGGAGCCATGAAGCTTTCTTT.

The genes are TRBV19 and TRBJ1-1; 7 nucleotides line up with TRBD1. The CDR3 is made up of 15 amino acids. Germline CDR1 LNHDA, CDR2 SQIVND (reference sequence). J gave up 0 bases and V 3 bases, and 4 bases lay outside the gene matches. DNA of the CDR3: TGTGCCAGTAGTATTATCGGGACAGTGAACACTGAAGCTTTCTTT. It codes for CASSIIGTVNTEAFF.

Notes on this clone: Other nucleotide sequences from this sample produce the same CDR3. The CDR3 protein is CASSLPVNTEAFF. As DNA, the CDR3 is TGTGCCAGCAGTTTACCCGTGAACACTGAAGCTTTCTTT. The chain has TRBV28 and TRBJ1-1; D uncertain. Germline lookup yields CDR1 MDHEN and CDR2 SYDVKM. The CDR3 length is 13 residues. V was pared by 2 bases and J by 0 bases, with 4 bases between.

This clone occurred once. The genes are TRBV2 and TRBJ2-2; the match to TRBD2 covers 10 bases. Germline-derived CDR1 and CDR2 are SNHLY and FYNNEI. V dropped 7 bases and J dropped 8; count of bases not matched to a gene: 10. The CDR3 extends over 15 amino acids. CDR3 DNA: TGTGCCAGCAAGGCTAGCGGGGGCCGGGTAGGGGAGCTGTTTTTT. This translates into CASKASGGRVGELFF.

The table lists this clone with a count of one. The V gene is TRBV19, the J gene TRBJ2-7, with 10 positions matching TRBD1. V lost 6 bases, J lost 2 bases, and 4 bases stayed unmatched. From germline, CDR1 is LNHDA and CDR2 SQIVND (reference sequence). This CDR3 region has 14 residues. The CDR3 nucleotides read TGTGCCAGTAGAATGACAGGGGGCGCCTACGAGCAGTACTTC. This sequence encodes CASRMTGGAYEQYF.